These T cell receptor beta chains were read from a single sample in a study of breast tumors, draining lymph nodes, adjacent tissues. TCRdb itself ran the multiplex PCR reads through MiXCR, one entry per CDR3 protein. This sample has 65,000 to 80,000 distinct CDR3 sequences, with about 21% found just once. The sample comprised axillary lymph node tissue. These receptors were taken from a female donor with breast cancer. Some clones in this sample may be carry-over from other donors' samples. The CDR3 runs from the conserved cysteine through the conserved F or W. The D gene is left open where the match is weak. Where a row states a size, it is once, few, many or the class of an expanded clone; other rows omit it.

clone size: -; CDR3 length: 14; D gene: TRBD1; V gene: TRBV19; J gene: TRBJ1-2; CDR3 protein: CASGIAQGGYGYTF; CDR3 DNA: TGTGCCAGTGGTATAGCGCAGGGGGGCTATGGCTACACCTTC
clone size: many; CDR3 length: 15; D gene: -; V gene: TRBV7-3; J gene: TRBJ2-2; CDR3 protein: CASSLSAWGTGELFF; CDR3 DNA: TGTGCCAGCAGCTTATCAGCGTGGGGCACCGGGGAGCTGTTTTTT
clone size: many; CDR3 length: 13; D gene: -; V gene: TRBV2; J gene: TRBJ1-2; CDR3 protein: CASRAGKDYGYTF; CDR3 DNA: TGTGCCAGCAGGGCCGGTAAGGACTATGGCTACACCTTC
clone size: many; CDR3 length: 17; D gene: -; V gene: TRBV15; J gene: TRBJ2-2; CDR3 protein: CATSRASARVNTGELFF; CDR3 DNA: TGTGCCACCAGCAGAGCGTCGGCTCGTGTGAACACCGGGGAGCTGTTTTTT
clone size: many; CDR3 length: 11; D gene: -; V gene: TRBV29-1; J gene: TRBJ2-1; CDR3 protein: CSVVLGREQFF; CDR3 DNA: TGCAGCGTTGTGTTGGGGCGTGAGCAGTTCTTC
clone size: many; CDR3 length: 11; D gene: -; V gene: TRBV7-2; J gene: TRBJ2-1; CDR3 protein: CASSFNNEQFF; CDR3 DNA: TGTGCCAGCAGCTTTAACAATGAGCAGTTCTTC
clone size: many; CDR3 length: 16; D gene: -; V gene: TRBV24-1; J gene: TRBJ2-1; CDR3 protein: CATSDQDRPFDNEQFF; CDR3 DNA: TGTGCCACCAGTGACCAGGATAGACCATTCGACAATGAGCAGTTCTTC
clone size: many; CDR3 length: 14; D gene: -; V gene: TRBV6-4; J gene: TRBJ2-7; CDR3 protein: CASSVEPGKGEQYF; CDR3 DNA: TGTGCCAGCAGTGTCGAGCCGGGAAAGGGCGAGCAGTACTTC
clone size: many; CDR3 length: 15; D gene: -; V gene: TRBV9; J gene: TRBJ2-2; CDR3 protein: CASSVGGGLLGELFF; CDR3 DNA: TGTGCCAGCAGCGTAGGGGGGGGCTTGCTCGGGGAGCTGTTTTTT
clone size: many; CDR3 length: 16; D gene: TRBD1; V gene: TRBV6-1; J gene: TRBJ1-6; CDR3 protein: CASSEQGATYNSPLHF; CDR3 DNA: TGTGCCAGCAGTGAGCAGGGGGCCACCTATAATTCACCCCTCCACTTT
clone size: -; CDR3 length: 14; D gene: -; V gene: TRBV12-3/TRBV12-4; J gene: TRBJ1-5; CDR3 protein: CASSLTGLNQPQHF; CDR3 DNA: TGTGCCAGCAGTTTAACCGGTCTTAATCAGCCCCAGCATTTT
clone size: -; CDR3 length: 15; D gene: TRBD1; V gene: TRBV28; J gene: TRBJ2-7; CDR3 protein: CASSPSGQGGYEQYF; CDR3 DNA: TGTGCCAGCAGTCCCTCGGGACAGGGTGGCTACGAGCAGTACTTC
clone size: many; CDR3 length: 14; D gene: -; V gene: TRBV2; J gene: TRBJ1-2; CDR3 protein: CASSEAQAVYGYTF; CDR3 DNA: TGTGCCAGCAGTGAAGCGCAGGCAGTCTATGGCTACACCTTC
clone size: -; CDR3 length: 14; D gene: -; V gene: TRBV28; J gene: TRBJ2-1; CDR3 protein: CASSQVGTYNEQFF; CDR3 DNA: TGTGCCAGCAGTCAGGTGGGGACCTACAATGAGCAGTTCTTC
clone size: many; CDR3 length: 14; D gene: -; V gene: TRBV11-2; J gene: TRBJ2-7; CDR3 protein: CASSVSQGPYEQYF; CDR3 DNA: TGTGCCAGCAGTGTATCCCAGGGCCCCTACGAGCAGTACTTC
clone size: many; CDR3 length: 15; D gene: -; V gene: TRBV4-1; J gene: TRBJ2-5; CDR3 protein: CASSQMGDIQETQYF; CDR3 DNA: TGCGCCAGCAGCCAAATGGGGGACATCCAAGAGACCCAGTACTTC
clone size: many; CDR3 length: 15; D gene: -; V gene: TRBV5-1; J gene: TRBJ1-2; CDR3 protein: CASSLEYGFAGGYTF; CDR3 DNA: TGCGCCAGCAGCTTGGAGTACGGATTCGCGGGGGGCTACACCTTC
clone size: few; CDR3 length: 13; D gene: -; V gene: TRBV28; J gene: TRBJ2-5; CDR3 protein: CASSTPGGETQYF; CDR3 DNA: TGTGCCAGCAGTACCCCCGGTGGAGAGACCCAGTACTTC
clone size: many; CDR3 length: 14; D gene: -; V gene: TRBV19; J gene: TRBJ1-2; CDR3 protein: CASSIFGSLYGYTF; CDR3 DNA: TGTGCCAGTAGTATCTTCGGCTCGCTCTATGGCTACACCTTC
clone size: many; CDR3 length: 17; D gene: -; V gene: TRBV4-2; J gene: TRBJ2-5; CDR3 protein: CASSQDPRGKGGETQYF; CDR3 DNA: TGTGCCAGCAGCCAAGATCCCAGGGGGAAGGGGGGAGAGACCCAGTACTTC
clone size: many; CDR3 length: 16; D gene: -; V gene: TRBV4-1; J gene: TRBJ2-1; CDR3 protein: CASSQGGGPSYNEQFF; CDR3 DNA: TGCGCCAGCAGCCAAGGGGGCGGGCCCTCCTACAATGAGCAGTTCTTC
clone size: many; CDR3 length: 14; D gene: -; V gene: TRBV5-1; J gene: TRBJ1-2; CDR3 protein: CASSLAGSGDGYTF; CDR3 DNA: TGCGCCAGCAGCTTGGCGGGCAGCGGGGATGGCTACACCTTC
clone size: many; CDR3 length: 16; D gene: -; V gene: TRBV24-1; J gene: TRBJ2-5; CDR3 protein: CATSDSDPLIQETQYF; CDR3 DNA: TGTGCCACCAGTGATTCCGACCCGTTAATTCAAGAGACCCAGTACTTC
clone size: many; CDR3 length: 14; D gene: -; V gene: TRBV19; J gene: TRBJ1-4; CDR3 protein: CASSRRGGNEKLFF; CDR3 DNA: TGTGCCAGTAGTCGTCGAGGGGGGAATGAAAAACTGTTTTTT
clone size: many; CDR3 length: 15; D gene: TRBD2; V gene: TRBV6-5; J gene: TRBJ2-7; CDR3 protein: CASSPYGGVAGEQYF; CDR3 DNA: TGTGCCAGCAGCCCCTATGGCGGGGTAGCGGGCGAGCAGTACTTC
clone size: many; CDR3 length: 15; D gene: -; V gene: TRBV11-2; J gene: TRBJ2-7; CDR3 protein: CASTSGPGDRHEQYF; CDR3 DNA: TGTGCCAGCACCTCGGGGCCGGGGGACCGTCACGAGCAGTACTTC
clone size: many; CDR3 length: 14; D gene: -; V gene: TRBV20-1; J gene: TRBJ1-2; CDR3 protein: CSARASEVRVGYTF; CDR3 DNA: TGCAGTGCTAGAGCCTCAGAGGTACGGGTTGGCTACACCTTC
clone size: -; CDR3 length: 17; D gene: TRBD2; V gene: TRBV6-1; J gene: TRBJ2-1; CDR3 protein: CASSPRASGRGSNEQFF; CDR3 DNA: TGTGCCAGCAGCCCACGGGCTAGCGGGAGGGGAAGCAATGAGCAGTTCTTC
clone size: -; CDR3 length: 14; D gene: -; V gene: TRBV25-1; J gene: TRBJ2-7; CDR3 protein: CASSAGEGAYEQYF; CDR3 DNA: TGTGCCAGCAGTGCTGGGGAAGGGGCCTACGAGCAGTACTTC
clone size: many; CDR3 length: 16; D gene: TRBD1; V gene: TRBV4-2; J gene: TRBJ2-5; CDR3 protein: CASSQEWRQGQETQYF; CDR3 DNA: TGTGCCAGCAGCCAAGAATGGCGACAGGGCCAAGAGACCCAGTACTTC
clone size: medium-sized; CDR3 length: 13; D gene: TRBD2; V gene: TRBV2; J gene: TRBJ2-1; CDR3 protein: CASSGTSGNEQFF; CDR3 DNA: TGTGCCAGCAGCGGGACTAGCGGCAATGAGCAGTTCTTC
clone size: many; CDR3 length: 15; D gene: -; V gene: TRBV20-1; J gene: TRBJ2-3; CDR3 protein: CSARQKPSAGDTQYF; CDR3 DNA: TGCAGTGCTAGACAAAAACCTAGTGCAGGAGATACGCAGTATTTT
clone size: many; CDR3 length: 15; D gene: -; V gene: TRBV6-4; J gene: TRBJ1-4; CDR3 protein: CASSPLRWGNEKLFF; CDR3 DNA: TGTGCCAGCAGCCCCCTCAGATGGGGTAATGAAAAACTGTTTTTT
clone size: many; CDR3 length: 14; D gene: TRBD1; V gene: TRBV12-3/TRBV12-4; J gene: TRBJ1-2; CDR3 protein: CASSFGTGNEGYTF; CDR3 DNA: TGTGCCAGCAGTTTCGGGACAGGGAATGAAGGCTACACCTTC
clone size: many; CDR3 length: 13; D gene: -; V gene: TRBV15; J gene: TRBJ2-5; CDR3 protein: CATSRAPQETQYF; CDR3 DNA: TGTGCCACCAGCAGAGCCCCCCAAGAGACCCAGTACTTC
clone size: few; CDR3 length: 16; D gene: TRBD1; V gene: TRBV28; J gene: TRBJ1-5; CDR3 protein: CASSVYPGGEAQPQHF; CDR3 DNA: TGTGCCAGCAGTGTATACCCAGGGGGCGAAGCTCAGCCCCAGCATTTT
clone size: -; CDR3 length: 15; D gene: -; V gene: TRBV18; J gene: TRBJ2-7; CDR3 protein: CASSPGGKIVYEQYF; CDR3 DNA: TGTGCCAGCTCACCAGGGGGGAAAATCGTCTACGAGCAGTACTTC
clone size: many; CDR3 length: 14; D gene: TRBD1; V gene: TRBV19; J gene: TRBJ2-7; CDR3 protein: CASTRTGGSYEQYF; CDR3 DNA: TGTGCCAGTACCCGGACAGGGGGCTCCTACGAGCAGTACTTC
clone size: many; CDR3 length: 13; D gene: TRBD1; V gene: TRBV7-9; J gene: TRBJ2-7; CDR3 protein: CASSSSGGVEQYF; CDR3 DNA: TGTGCCAGCAGCTCTTCAGGGGGCGTCGAGCAGTACTTC
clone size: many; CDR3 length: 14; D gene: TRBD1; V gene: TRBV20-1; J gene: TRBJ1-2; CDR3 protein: CSARDRDRGYGYTF; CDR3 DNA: TGCAGTGCTAGAGATCGGGACAGGGGGTATGGCTACACCTTC
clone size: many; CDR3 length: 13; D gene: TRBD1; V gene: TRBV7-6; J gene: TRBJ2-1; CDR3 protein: CASSTRTGDEQFF; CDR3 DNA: TGTGCCAGCAGCACGAGGACAGGGGATGAGCAGTTCTTC
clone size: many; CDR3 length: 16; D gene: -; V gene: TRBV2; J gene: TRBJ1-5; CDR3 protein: CASGGEGGRSNQPQHF; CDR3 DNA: TGTGCCAGCGGAGGGGAAGGGGGACGTAGCAATCAGCCCCAGCATTTT